These 29 T cell receptor beta chains share one sample of origin, sequenced in a study of blood T cell repertoires in COVID-19. The table came from immunoSEQ multiplex PCR; TCRdb's copy has only in-frame clones and leaves some out. Of under 80,000 clones listed, about 88% are singletons. Sequencing input: peripheral blood. These receptors were taken from a human donor in a cohort sampled during active COVID-19.

Only one count was recorded for this clone. The genes are TRBV7-9 and TRBJ2-7; possible D gene TRBD1, 6 bases. The CDR3 consists of 12 residues. Trimming pared 5 bases from V and 5 bases from J, leaving 10 bases between. Germline assignment: CDR1 SEHNR and CDR2 FQNEAQ (reference sequence). The CDR3 loop reads CASSRAGDEQYF. The CDR3 DNA follows: TGTGCCAGCAGCCGAGCAGGGGACGAGCAGTACTTC.

This clone was detected only once. Written as DNA, the CDR3 is TGTGCCACCAGCAATACAAAGACAGGGGACCAAGAGACCCAGTACTTC. It translates to CATSNTKTGDQETQYF. This chain joins TRBV15 and TRBJ2-5; 8 nucleotides align to TRBD1. Germline CDR1 LNHNV, CDR2 YYDKDF (reference sequence). The V segment lost 4 bases and the J segment 0 bases; nucleotides outside the gene matches: 7. This CDR3 comprises 16 residues.

This chain links TRBV11-3 with TRBJ2-3; D gene uncertain. Germline V gene sequence: CDR1 SGHNT, CDR2 YENEEA. V dropped 1 base and J dropped 6 bases, with 11 bases sitting between them. The CDR3 extends over 14 amino acids. CDR3 sequence reads: CASSLVVDPDTQYF. The CDR3 nucleotides read TGTGCCAGCAGCTTAGTAGTAGATCCGGATACGCAGTATTTT.

The V gene is TRBV10-1, the J gene TRBJ2-7, with D possibly matching TRBD1 (6 bases). Trimming shortened V by 0 bases and J by 7 bases, and 16 bases separated the two germline ends. The CDR3 length is 15 residues. The germline V gene has CDR1 WNHNN and CDR2 SYGVQD (reference sequence). The CDR3 reads CASSESRGGLGEQYF. As DNA, the CDR3 is TGCGCCAGCAGTGAGTCAAGAGGGGGATTAGGGGAGCAGTACTTC.

The rearrangement links TRBV21-1 to TRBJ2-4; the D call TRBD2 from the table was never checked on the DNA. TRBV21-1 represents a pseudogene. This CDR3 has 19 residues. CDR3: CASSKGTSGPIKAKNIQYF. In DNA, the CDR3 is TGTGCCAGCAGCAAAGGGACTAGCGGTCCGATCAAGGCCAAAAACATTCAGTACTTC.

The rearrangement links TRBV24-1 to TRBJ2-2; TRBD2 matches 7 bases. CDR1 is KGHDR, CDR2 SFDVKD, per germline. Germline trimming cut 4 bases from V and 1 base from J; bases unmatched to any gene: 5. The CDR3 totals 16 residues. In nucleotides, the CDR3 is TGTGCCACCAGTGAAGCGGCGGGGGAGAACACCGGGGAGCTGTTTTTT. Residues: CATSEAAGENTGELFF.

The rearrangement joins TRBV13 to TRBJ2-2; D not resolved. V was trimmed by 7 bases and J by 3 bases, leaving 12 bases between them. The CDR3 runs to 14 residues. Per germline, CDR1 PRHDT and CDR2 FYEKMQ (reference sequence). The DNA of the CDR3 is TGTGCCAGCACCTCCCTAGAGGACACCGGGGAGCTGTTTTTT. Translated: CASTSLEDTGELFF. The full variable domain, its missing parts supplied by reference TRBV13 and TRBJ2-2, is AAGVIQSPRHLIKEKRETATLKCYPIPRHDTVYWYQQGPGQDPQFLISFYEKMQSDKGSIPDRFSAQQFSDYHSELNMSSLELGDSALYFCASTSLEDTGELFFGEGSRLTVL.

A word on this clone: The junction does not match germline at one end; this may be a read error. V is TRBV7-7 and J is TRBJ2-1; 7 nucleotides match TRBD2. Germline V gives CDR1 SSHAT, CDR2 FNYEAQ (reference sequence). This CDR3 is built from 15 residues. DNA of the CDR3: TGTGCTAGCAGCAGAGGGGCGGGGGTTAACAATGAGCAGTTCTTC. Its translation: CASSRGAGVNNEQFF.

The V gene is TRBV7-2, the J gene TRBJ2-7, with 7 bases lining up with TRBD1. Trimming cost V 0 bases and J 1 base; bases outside gene matches: 0. The CDR3 has 14 amino acids. Germline lookup yields CDR1 SGHTA and CDR2 FQGNSA. DNA of the CDR3: TGTGCCAGCAGCTTAGCGACAGGGTCCTACGAGCAGTACGTC. Protein product: CASSLATGSYEQYV.

The gene calls are TRBV5-4 and TRBJ1-6; D perhaps matches TRBD1 (5 bases). This CDR3 contains 14 residues. Germline V gives CDR1 SGHNT, CDR2 YYREEE (reference sequence). Trimming took off 0 bases at V and 9 bases at J, with 10 bases between the two ends. CDR3 nucleotides: TGTGCCAGCAGCTTGGAGGGGAAAGGTTCACCCCTCCACTTT. It specifies CASSLEGKGSPLHF.

This rearrangement joins TRBV11-2 to TRBJ2-4; TRBD2 aligns across 10 bases. This CDR3 has 15 amino acids. Per the germline V gene, CDR1 is SGHAT and CDR2 is FQNNGV. The J segment lost 7 bases and the V segment lost 1 base, leaving 4 bases of the junction unmatched. The DNA for the CDR3 is TGTGCCAGCAGCTTAGGACTAGCGGGTGTTAACATTCAGTACTTC. This codes for CASSLGLAGVNIQYF.

The gene calls are TRBV7-2 and TRBJ1-2; TRBD1 aligns across 10 bases. The CDR3 spans 13 residues. Germline values: CDR1 SGHTA, CDR2 FQGNSA. V lost 5 bases and J lost 5; bases outside the gene matches: 2. CDR3 DNA sequence: TGTGCCAGCAGCGCGGACAGGGGGTATGGCTACACCTTC. This gives the protein CASSADRGYGYTF.

The V and J genes are TRBV3-1 (or the pseudogene TRBV3-2) and TRBJ2-3; 12 bases line up with TRBD2. Germline V lookup: CDR1 LGHDT, CDR2 YNNKEL (reference sequence). The CDR3 sequence is 20 residues long. The trim removed 0 bases at V and 4 bases at J, leaving 14 bases unmatched. This CDR3 is CASSQDPPRTSGKSADTQYF. CDR3 coding DNA: TGTGCCAGCAGCCAAGATCCTCCCCGGACTAGCGGGAAGAGCGCAGATACGCAGTATTTT.

The V and J genes are TRBV24-1 and TRBJ2-5; D possibly corresponds to TRBD2 (5 bases). The CDR3 sequence is 14 residues long. Germline V gene sequence: CDR1 KGHDR, CDR2 SFDVKD. V was pared by 4 bases and J by 4 bases, with 12 bases between. The CDR3 sequence: CATSDSDWGETQYF. The DNA for the CDR3 is TGTGCCACCAGTGACTCGGACTGGGGAGAGACCCAGTACTTC.

This chain joins TRBV11-2 and TRBJ2-5, with D maybe TRBD2 (5 bases). This CDR3 region has 18 residues. Trimming took 5 bases from V and 2 from J, leaving 24 bases between them. The germline CDR1 and CDR2 sequences are SGHAT and FQNNGV. The CDR3 protein is CASSHPGRQTMVQETQYF. CDR3 sequence (DNA): TGTGCCAGCAGCCACCCCGGTAGGCAGACTATGGTTCAAGAGACCCAGTACTTC.

The rearrangement uses TRBV5-1 and TRBJ1-1; D is possibly TRBD1 (5 bases). Trimming cost V 0 bases and J 6 bases, with 12 bases left between them. CDR1 and CDR2 from the germline V gene are SGHRS and YFSETQ. The CDR3 contains 14 residues. The CDR3 region has the DNA TGCGCCAGCAGCTTGGAGTATCGGGGGTCTGAAGCTTTCTTT. Translating gives CASSLEYRGSEAFF.

This clone was recorded a few times. The chain combines TRBV7-2 with TRBJ2-7; TRBD1 matches at 9 bases. V lost 5 bases, J lost 7 bases, and 12 bases stayed unmatched. The CDR3 contains 15 residues. Germline CDR1 reads SGHTA; CDR2 reads FQGNSA. CDR3 nucleotide sequence: TGTGCCAGCAGCACCCGGGACAGGGATTGGGGTGAGCAGTACTTC. It yields the protein CASSTRDRDWGEQYF.

V gene TRBV19 combines with J gene TRBJ1-5; no definite D call. This CDR3 has 16 amino acids. Trimming cost V 3 bases and J 0 bases, with 12 bases left between them. Per the germline V gene, CDR1 is LNHDA and CDR2 is SQIVND (reference sequence). CDR3 nucleotides: TGTGCCAGTAGTATCTTTTACCTCTATAGCAATCAGCCCCAGCATTTT. It translates to CASSIFYLYSNQPQHF.

The chain joins TRBV6-1 to TRBJ2-7; possibly TRBD2 for D (7 bases). Germline CDR1 and CDR2: MNHNS and SASEGT. This CDR3 contains 14 residues. Trimming removed 0 bases at V and 3 bases at J, with 9 bases between. The CDR3 sequence: CASSEAGGHYEQYV. Written as DNA, the CDR3 is TGTGCCAGCAGTGAAGCGGGGGGGCACTACGAGCAGTACGTC.

The chain joins TRBV7-3 to TRBJ2-4; 11 nucleotides agree with TRBD1. V trimming: 5 bases; J trimming: 2 bases; junction bases outside the gene matches: 8. CDR1 SGHTA and CDR2 FQGTGA come from the germline V gene. CDR3 size: 17 residues. The CDR3 DNA reads as TGTGCCAGCAGCCCTACTGGACAGGGGGCTTCCAAAAACATTCAGTACTTC. Translation: CASSPTGQGASKNIQYF. Together with reference TRBV7-3 and TRBJ2-4, the CDR3 gives the full variable domain: GAGVSQTPSNKVTEKGKYVELRCDPISGHTALYWYRQSLGQGPEFLIYFQGTGAADDSGLPNDRFFAVRPEGSVSTLKIQRTERGDSAVYLCASSPTGQGASKNIQYFGAGTRLSVL.

The V and J genes are TRBV5-1 and TRBJ2-3, with D hard to call. V was clipped by 3 bases and J by 6 bases, with 8 bases between them. This CDR3 is 12 amino acids long. CDR1 SGHRS and CDR2 YFSETQ come from the germline V gene. The CDR3 reads CASSSPGDTQYF. DNA of the CDR3: TGCGCCAGCAGCTCCCCCGGGGATACGCAGTATTTT.

This clone came up a few times. The chain recombines TRBV6-6 with TRBJ2-7; D not resolved. The V gene's germline CDR1 is MNHNY and CDR2 SVGAGI (reference sequence). V was shortened by 0 bases and J by 3 bases, with 6 bases between the two germline ends. The CDR3 spans 13 residues. CDR3 sequence (DNA): TGTGCCAGCAGTTACTCTCTCGGCTACGAGCAGTACTTC. Translated, it gives CASSYSLGYEQYF.

The CDR3: CASSSRRLAGAYNEQFF. CDR3 nucleotide sequence: TGTGCCAGCAGCAGTCGGAGACTAGCGGGAGCCTACAATGAGCAGTTCTTC. The chain combines TRBV21-1 with TRBJ2-1; TRBD2, the table's D call, lacks a check against the DNA. TRBV21-1 is a pseudogene locus. The CDR3 consists of 17 residues.

V gene TRBV10-2 combines with J gene TRBJ2-7; 13 nucleotides align to TRBD2. CDR1 is WSHSY, CDR2 SAAADI, per germline. The V segment lost 6 bases and the J segment 6 bases; nucleotides outside the gene matches: 5. This CDR3 has 14 amino acids. Here the CDR3 DNA reads TGCGCCAGCAGAGATTGGACTAGCGGGAGCGAGCAGTACGTC. Its protein is CASRDWTSGSEQYV.

A few counts support this clone. This chain uses TRBV28 with TRBJ2-7; 7 nucleotides match TRBD1. After removal of 8 bases from V and 3 bases from J, the junction contained 7 bases not matched to a gene. Germline lookup yields CDR1 MDHEN and CDR2 SYDVKM. The CDR3 extends over 13 amino acids. CDR3 in amino acids: CASRRAGGYEQYF. The DNA for the CDR3 is TGTGCCAGCCGCCGGGCAGGGGGCTACGAGCAGTACTTC.

This clone was picked up one time. The V call is TRBV9, the J call TRBJ2-2, with 10 bases fitting TRBD2. Trimming removed 3 bases from V and 5 bases from J; junction bases left unmatched: 4. CDR1 SGDLS and CDR2 YYNGEE come from the germline V gene. This CDR3 is built from 15 residues. This CDR3 reads CASSDWTSGTGELFF. As DNA, the CDR3 is TGTGCCAGCAGCGACTGGACTAGCGGAACCGGGGAGCTGTTTTTT. The full variable domain, in which reference TRBV9 and TRBJ2-2 provide the parts outside the CDR3, is DSGVTQTPKHLITATGQRVTLRCSPRSGDLSVYWYQQSLDQGLQFLIQYYNGEERAKGNILERFSAQQFPDLHSELNLSSLELGDSALYFCASSDWTSGTGELFFGEGSRLTVL.

The chain employs TRBV5-1 and TRBJ2-3, with 10 nucleotides matching TRBD2. This CDR3 has 16 residues. Germline V gene sequence: CDR1 SGHRS, CDR2 YFSETQ. The V gene end was trimmed by 4 bases and the J gene end by 2 bases; junction bases not matched to a gene: 7. The CDR3 DNA sequence: TGCGCCAGCAGCCAACTACTAGCGGGATCCACAGATACGCAGTATTTT. It encodes CASSQLLAGSTDTQYF.

The chain has TRBV27 and TRBJ2-1, with D possibly being TRBD2 (6 bases). Germline assignment: CDR1 MNHEY and CDR2 SMNVEV (reference sequence). The CDR3 totals 13 residues. V lost 6 bases to trimming and J lost 14 bases, with 20 bases between them. The CDR3 DNA reads TGTGCCAGCAGATCCATGGGGATGGGGGGTAAGTTCTTC. It translates to CASRSMGMGGKFF.

This chain joins TRBV5-1 and TRBJ2-1; 9 positions agree with TRBD2. V trimming: 4 bases; J trimming: 6 bases; junction bases outside the gene matches: 8. The CDR3 has 15 amino acids. Germline V gene lookup returns CDR1 SGHRS and CDR2 YFSETQ. The CDR3 here is CASSILAGEINEQFF. CDR3 DNA sequence: TGCGCCAGCAGCATTTTAGCGGGAGAGATCAATGAGCAGTTCTTC.